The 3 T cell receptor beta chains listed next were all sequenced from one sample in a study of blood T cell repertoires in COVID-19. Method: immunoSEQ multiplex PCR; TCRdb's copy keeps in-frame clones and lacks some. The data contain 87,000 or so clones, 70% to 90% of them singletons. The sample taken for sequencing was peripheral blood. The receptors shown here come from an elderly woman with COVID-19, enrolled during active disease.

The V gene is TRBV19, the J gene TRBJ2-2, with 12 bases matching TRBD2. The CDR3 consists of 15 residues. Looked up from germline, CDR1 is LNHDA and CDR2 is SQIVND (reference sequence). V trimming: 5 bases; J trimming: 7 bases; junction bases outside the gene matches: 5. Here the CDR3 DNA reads TGTGCCAGTAGTCGACTAGCGGGAGTAATCGGGGAGCTGTTTTTT. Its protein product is CASSRLAGVIGELFF.

The CDR3 DNA reads as TGTGCCTGGGGGACGGGGAGTACTGAAGCTTTCTTT. This gives the protein CAWGTGSTEAFF. The chain employs TRBV30 and TRBJ1-1; D might be TRBD1 (5 bases). Trimming left V 5 bases short and J 5 bases short, with 12 bases between. CDR3 length equals 12 residues. Germline lookup yields CDR1 GTSNPN and CDR2 SVGIG (reference sequence).

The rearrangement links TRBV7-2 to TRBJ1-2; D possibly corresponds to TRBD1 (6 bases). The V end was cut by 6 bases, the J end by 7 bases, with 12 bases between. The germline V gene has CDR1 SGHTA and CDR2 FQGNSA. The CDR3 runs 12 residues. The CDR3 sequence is CASSKDRFGYTF. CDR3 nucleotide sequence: TGTGCCAGCAGTAAGGACAGATTTGGCTACACCTTC. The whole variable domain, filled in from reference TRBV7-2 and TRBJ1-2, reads GAGVSQSPSNKVTEKGKDVELRCDPISGHTALYWYRQSLGQGLEFLIYFQGNSAPDKSGLPSDRFSAERTGGSVSTLTIQRTQQEDSAVYLCASSKDRFGYTFGSGTRLTVV.